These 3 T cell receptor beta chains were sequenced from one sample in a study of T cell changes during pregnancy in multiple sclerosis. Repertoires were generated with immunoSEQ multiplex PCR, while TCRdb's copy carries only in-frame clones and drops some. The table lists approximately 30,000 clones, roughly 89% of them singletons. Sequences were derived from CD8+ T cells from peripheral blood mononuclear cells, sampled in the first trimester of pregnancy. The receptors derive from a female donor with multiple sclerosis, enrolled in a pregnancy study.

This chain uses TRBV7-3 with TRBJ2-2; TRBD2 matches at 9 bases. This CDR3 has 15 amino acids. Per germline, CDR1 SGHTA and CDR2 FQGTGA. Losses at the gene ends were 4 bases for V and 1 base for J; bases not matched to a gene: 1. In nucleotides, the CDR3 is TGTGCCAGCAGCTCTAGCGGGGTGAACACCGGGGAGCTGTTTTTT. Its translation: CASSSSGVNTGELFF.

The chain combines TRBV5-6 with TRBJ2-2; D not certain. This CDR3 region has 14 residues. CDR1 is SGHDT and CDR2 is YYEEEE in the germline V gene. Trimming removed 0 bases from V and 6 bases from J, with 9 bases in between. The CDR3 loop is CASSLEFQSGELFF. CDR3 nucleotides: TGTGCCAGCAGCTTGGAGTTCCAGTCCGGGGAGCTGTTTTTT.

CDR3 nucleotides: TGTGCCAGCAGCCTAGGTGCTAGCGGAAACTACGAGCAGTACTTC. It yields the protein CASSLGASGNYEQYF. The chain recombines TRBV5-4 with TRBJ2-7, with 7 bases matching TRBD2. CDR3 length: 15 amino acids. Germline loops: CDR1 SGHNT, CDR2 YYREEE (reference sequence). The V and J ends lost 4 bases and 3 bases, in that order; junction bases with no gene match: 10.